This T cell receptor (beta chain) originates from a study of blood T cell repertoires in COVID-19. For the study at large: Spain, Italy and the United States supplied samples that represented acute and convalescent COVID-19. The cDNA or gDNA used as material had been derived from T cells, B-cell-depleted T cells, or PBMCs.

As processed by the authors: Reference gene primer amplification in the assay estimated nucleated cell counts. Generated by immunoSEQ multiplex PCR, the TCRdb table keeps only in-frame clones and is missing some. The DNA was the basis for D and trimming; V, J and clone size are from that table. Of roughly 200,000 clones listed, about 88% are singletons. Germline CDR1 is SGDLS and CDR2 is YYNGEE. The CDR3 is 12 amino acids. Trimming removed 4 bases at V and 6 bases at J, with 5 bases between. The TCR originated in a woman aged 25 to 39 with active or convalescent COVID-19. The rearrangement links TRBV9 to TRBJ1-6; D is unresolved. The specimen was peripheral blood. In DNA, the CDR3 is TGTGCCAGCAGCCCGAGTAATTCACCCCTCCACTTT. This sequence encodes CASSPSNSPLHF.